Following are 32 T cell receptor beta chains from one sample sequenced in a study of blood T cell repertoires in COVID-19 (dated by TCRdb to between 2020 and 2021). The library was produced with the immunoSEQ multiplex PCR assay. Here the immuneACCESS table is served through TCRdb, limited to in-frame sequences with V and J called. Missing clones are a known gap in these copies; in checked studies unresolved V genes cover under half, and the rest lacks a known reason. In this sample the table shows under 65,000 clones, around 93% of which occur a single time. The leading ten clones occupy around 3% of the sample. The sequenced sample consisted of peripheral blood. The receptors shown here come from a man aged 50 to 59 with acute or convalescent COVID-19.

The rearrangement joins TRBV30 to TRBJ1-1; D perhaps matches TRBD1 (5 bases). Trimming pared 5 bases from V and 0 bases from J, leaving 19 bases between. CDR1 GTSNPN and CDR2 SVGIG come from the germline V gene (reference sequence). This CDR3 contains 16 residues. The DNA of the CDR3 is TGTGCCTGGCGCAAGCCGGGACTAAACATGAACACTGAAGCTTTCTTT. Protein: CAWRKPGLNMNTEAFF.

CDR3 in amino acids: CASSESGGQYNSPLHF. The CDR3 DNA reads TGTGCCAGCAGTGAAAGCGGGGGACAGTATAATTCACCCCTCCACTTT. The gene calls are TRBV2 and TRBJ1-6, with TRBD1 matching 7 bases. Germline V gene sequence: CDR1 SNHLY, CDR2 FYNNEI. V shed 2 bases, J shed 4 bases, and the junction held 5 bases outside the gene matches. CDR3 size: 16 residues.

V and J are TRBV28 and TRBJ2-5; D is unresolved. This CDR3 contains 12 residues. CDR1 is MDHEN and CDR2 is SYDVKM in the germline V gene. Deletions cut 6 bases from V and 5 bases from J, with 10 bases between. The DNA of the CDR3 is TGTGCCAGCAGGGTAGGAGCGGAGACCCAGTACTTC. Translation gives CASRVGAETQYF.

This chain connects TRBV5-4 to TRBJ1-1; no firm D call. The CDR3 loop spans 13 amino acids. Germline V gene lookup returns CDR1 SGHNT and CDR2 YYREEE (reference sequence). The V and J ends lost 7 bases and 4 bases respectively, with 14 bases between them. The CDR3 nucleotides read TGTGCCAGCGACCGAGGCCGCGGCACTGAAGCTTTCTTT. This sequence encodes CASDRGRGTEAFF.

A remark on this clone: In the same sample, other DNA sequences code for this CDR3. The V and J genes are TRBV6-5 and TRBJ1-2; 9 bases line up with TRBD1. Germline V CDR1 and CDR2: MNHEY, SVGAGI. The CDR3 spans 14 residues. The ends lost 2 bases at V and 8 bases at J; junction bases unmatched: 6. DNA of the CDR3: TGTGCCAGCAGTTACACGGGACAGGGTGCGGGCTACACCTTC. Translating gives CASSYTGQGAGYTF.

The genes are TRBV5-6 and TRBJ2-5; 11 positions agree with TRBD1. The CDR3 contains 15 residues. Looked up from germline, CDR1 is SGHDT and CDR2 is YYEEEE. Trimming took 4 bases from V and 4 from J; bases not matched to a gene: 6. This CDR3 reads CASSASGTGGETQYF. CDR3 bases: TGTGCCAGCAGCGCCTCCGGGACAGGGGGAGAGACCCAGTACTTC.

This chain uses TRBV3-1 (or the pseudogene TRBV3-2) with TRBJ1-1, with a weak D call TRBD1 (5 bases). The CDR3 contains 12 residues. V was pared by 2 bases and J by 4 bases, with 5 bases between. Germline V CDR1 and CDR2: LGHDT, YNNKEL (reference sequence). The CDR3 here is CASSQQGTEAFF. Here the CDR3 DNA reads TGTGCCAGCAGCCAACAGGGCACTGAAGCTTTCTTT.

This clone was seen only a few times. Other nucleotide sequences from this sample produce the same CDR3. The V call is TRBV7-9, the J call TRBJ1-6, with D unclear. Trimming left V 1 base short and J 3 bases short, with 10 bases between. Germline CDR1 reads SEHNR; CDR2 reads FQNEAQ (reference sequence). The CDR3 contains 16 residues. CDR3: CASSLGQGFYNSPLHF. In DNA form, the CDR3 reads TGTGCCAGCAGCTTAGGACAAGGTTTCTATAATTCACCCCTCCACTTT.

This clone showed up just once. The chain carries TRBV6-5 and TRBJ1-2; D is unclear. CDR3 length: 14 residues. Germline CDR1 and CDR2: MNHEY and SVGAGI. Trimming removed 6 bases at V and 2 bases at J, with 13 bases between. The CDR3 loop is CASRDSGRNYGYTF. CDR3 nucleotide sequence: TGTGCCAGCAGGGATTCAGGCCGAAACTATGGCTACACCTTC.

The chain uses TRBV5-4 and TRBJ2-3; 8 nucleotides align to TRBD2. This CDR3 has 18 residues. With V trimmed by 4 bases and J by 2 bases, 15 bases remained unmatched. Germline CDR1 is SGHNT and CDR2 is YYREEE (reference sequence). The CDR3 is CASSPPGGRHRSTDTQYF. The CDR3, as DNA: TGTGCCAGCAGCCCCCCGGGGGGGAGGCATAGATCCACAGATACGCAGTATTTT. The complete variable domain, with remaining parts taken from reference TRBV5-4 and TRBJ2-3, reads ETGVTQSPTHLIKTRGQQVTLRCSSQSGHNTVSWYQQALGQGPQFIFQYYREEENGRGNFPPRFSGLQFPNYSSELNVNALELDDSALYLCASSPPGGRHRSTDTQYFGPGTRLTVL.

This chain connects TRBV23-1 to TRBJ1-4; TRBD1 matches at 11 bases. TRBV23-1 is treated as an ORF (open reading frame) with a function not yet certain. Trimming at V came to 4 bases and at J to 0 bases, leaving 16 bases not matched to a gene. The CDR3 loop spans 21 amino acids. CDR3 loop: CASSRNHLMGQGDATNEKLFF. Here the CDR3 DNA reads TGCGCCAGCAGTCGCAACCATCTAATGGGACAGGGGGATGCAACTAATGAAAAACTGTTTTTT.

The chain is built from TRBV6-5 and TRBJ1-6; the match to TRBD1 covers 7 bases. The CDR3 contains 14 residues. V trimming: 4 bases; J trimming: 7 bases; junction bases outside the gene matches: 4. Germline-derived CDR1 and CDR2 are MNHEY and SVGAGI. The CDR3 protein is CASSWGQPNSPLHF. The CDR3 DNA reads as TGTGCCAGCAGTTGGGGACAGCCAAATTCACCCCTCCACTTT.

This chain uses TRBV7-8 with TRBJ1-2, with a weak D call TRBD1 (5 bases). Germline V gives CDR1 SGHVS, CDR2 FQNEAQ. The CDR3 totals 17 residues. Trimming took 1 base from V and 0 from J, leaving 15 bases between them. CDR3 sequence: CASSLGIGGLANYGYTF. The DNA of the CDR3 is TGTGCCAGCAGCTTAGGTATCGGGGGGTTAGCTAACTATGGCTACACCTTC.

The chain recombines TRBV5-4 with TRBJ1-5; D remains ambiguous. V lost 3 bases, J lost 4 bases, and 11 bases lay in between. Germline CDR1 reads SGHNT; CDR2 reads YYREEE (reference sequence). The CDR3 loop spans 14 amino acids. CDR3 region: CASSSGRGNQPQHF. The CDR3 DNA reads TGTGCCAGCAGCTCCGGGAGAGGGAATCAGCCCCAGCATTTT.

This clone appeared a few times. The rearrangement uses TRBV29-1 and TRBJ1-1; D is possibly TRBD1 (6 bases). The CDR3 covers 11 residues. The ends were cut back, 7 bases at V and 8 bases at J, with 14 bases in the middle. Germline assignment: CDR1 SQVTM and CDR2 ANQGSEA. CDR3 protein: CSATTGIEAFF. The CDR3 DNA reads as TGCAGCGCCACCACAGGGATCGAAGCTTTCTTT.

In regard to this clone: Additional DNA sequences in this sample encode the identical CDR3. Written as DNA, the CDR3 is TGTGCCAGCAGTTACTCAGGGGGCGACTATGGCTACACCTTC. Its translation is CASSYSGGDYGYTF. This rearrangement joins TRBV6-5 to TRBJ1-2; TRBD1 matches 7 bases. From germline, CDR1 is MNHEY and CDR2 SVGAGI. V lost 0 bases and J lost 3; bases outside the gene matches: 1. The CDR3 length is 14 residues.

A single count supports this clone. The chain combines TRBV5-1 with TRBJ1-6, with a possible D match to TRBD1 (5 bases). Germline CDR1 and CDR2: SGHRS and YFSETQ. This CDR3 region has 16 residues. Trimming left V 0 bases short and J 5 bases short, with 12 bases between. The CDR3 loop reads CASSLVPTADNSPLHF. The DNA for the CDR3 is TGCGCCAGCAGCTTGGTACCGACAGCAGATAATTCACCCCTCCACTTT.

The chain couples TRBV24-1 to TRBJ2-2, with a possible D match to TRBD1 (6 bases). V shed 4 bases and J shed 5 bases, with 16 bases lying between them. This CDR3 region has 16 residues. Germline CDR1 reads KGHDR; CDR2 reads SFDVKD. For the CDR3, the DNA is TGTGCCACCAGTGAAGGGACAAGTCAACTTACCGGGGAGCTGTTTTTT. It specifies CATSEGTSQLTGELFF.

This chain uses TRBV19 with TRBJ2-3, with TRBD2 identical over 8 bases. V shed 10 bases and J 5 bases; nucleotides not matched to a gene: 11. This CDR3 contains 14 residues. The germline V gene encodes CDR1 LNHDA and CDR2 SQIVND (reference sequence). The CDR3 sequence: CATGGELYGDTQYF. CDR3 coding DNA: TGTGCCACCGGGGGGGAATTATACGGAGATACGCAGTATTTT.

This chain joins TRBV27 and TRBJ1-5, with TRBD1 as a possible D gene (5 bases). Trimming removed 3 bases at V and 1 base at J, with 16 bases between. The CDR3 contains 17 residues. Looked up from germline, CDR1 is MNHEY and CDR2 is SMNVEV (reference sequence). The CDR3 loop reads CASSFESRVRSNQPQHF. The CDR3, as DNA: TGTGCCAGCAGTTTTGAAAGCAGGGTGAGAAGCAATCAGCCCCAGCATTTT.

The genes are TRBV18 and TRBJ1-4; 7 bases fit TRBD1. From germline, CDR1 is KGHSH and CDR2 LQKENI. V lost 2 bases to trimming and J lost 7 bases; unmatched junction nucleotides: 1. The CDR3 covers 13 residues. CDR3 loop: CASSPGTAEKLFF. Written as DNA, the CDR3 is TGTGCCAGCTCACCAGGGACAGCTGAAAAACTGTTTTTT.

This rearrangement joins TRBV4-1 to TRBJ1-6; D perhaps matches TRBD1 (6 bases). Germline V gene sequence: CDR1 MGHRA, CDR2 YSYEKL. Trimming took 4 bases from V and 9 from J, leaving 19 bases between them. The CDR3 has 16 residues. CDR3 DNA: TGCGCCAGCAGCCCCGAAGAACAGGGTTGGGGTTCACCCCTCCACTTT. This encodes CASSPEEQGWGSPLHF.

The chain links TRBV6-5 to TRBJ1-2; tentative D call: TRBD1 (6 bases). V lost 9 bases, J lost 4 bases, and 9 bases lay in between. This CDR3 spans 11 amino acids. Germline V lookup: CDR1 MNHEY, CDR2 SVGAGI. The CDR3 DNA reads TGTGCCAGTGACAGGACCTATGGCTACACCTTC. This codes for CASDRTYGYTF.

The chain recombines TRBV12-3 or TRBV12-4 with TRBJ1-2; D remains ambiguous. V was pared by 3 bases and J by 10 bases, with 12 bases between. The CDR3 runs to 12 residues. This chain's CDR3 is CASSFRGVDYTF. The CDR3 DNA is TGTGCCAGCAGTTTCCGGGGAGTTGACTACACCTTC.

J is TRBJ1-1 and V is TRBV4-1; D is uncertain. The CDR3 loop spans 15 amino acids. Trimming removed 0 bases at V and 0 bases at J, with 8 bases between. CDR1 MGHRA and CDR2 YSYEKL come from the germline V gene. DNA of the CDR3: TGCGCCAGCAGCCAAGAGCGGTCGTTGAACACTGAAGCTTTCTTT. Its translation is CASSQERSLNTEAFF.

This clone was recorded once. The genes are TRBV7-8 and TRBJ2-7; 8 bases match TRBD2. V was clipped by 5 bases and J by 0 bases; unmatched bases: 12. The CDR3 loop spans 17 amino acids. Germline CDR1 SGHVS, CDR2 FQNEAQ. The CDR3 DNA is TGTGCCAGCAGCACCCCGGGGGGGAGAGCCAGCTCCTACGAGCAGTACTTC. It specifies CASSTPGGRASSYEQYF.

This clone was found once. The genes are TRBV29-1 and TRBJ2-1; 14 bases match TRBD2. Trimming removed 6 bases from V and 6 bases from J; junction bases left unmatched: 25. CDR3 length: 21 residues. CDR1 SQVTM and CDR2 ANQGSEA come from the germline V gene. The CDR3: CSVNRKGRTSGGFNSANEQFF. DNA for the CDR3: TGCAGCGTCAACAGGAAAGGGAGGACTAGCGGGGGGTTTAATAGTGCCAATGAGCAGTTCTTC.

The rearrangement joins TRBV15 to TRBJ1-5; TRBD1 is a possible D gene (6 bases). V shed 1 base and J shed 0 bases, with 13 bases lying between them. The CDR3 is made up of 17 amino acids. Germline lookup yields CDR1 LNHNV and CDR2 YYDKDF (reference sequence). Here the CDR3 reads CATSRGGQGLSNQPQHF. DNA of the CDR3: TGTGCCACCAGCAGAGGGGGGCAAGGCCTTAGCAATCAGCCCCAGCATTTT.

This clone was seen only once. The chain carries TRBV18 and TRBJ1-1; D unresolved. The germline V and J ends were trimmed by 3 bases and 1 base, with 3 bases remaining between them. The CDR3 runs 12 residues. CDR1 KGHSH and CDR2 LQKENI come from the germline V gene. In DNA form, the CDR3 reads TGTGCCAGCTCACCCTCGAACACTGAAGCTTTCTTT. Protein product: CASSPSNTEAFF.

The CDR3 region has the DNA TGTGCCAGCAGCTTAGGGACTAGCTCAATGGAGCAGTTCTTC. Translating gives CASSLGTSSMEQFF. The gene calls are TRBV7-3 and TRBJ2-1; 9 nucleotides align to TRBD2. Germline V CDR1 and CDR2: SGHTA, FQGTGA. This CDR3 has 14 residues. Trimming removed 2 bases from V and 10 bases from J; junction bases left unmatched: 6.

The CDR3 protein is CASSLIVQGGDQPQHF. CDR3 coding DNA: TGTGCCAGCAGCTTAATAGTACAGGGCGGCGATCAGCCCCAGCATTTT. The chain recombines TRBV7-3 with TRBJ1-5, with D possibly being TRBD1 (6 bases). Germline loops: CDR1 SGHTA, CDR2 FQGTGA. CDR3 size: 16 residues. The V and J ends lost 1 base and 5 bases respectively, with 15 bases between them.

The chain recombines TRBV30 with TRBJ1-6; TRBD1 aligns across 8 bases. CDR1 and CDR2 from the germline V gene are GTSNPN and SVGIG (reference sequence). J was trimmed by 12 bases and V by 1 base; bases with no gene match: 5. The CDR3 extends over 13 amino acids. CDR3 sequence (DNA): TGTGCCTGGAGTGCGACAGGGGCCGGACCCCTCCACTTT. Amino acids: CAWSATGAGPLHF.